A single sample gave rise to the 3 T cell receptor beta chains below, sequenced in a study of T cell changes during pregnancy in multiple sclerosis. Generated by immunoSEQ multiplex PCR, the TCRdb table keeps only in-frame clones and is missing some. The data show under 45,000 clones, with approximately 91% seen just once and 4% to 5.5% held by the top ten. The source was peripheral blood, collected in the second trimester of pregnancy. The receptors derive from a female donor in good health, enrolled as a control in a pregnancy study.

This rearrangement joins TRBV16 to TRBJ2-7; a weak D match, TRBD1 (6 bases). Trimming shortened V by 3 bases and J by 7 bases, and 13 bases separated the two germline ends. CDR1 and CDR2 (germline): KGHSY, FQNENV. The CDR3 is 13 amino acids. CDR3 DNA sequence: TGTGCCAGCAGCCAGGGGGCAGGTCGAGAGCAGTACTTC. Translation gives CASSQGAGREQYF.

V and J are TRBV29-1 and TRBJ2-5, with a weak D call TRBD2 (5 bases). Germline-derived CDR1 and CDR2 are SQVTM and ANQGSEA. V dropped 6 bases and J dropped 10 bases, with 21 bases sitting between them. The CDR3 length is 13 residues. The CDR3 sequence: CSVPWGAFRDQYF. The CDR3 coding sequence is TGCAGCGTGCCATGGGGTGCCTTTCGGGACCAGTACTTC. Filled out from reference TRBV29-1 and TRBJ2-5, the complete variable domain reads SAVISQKPSRDICQRGTSLTIQCQVDSQVTMMFWYRQQPGQSLTLIATANQGSEATYESGFVIDKFPISRPNLTFSTLTVSNMSPEDSSIYLCSVPWGAFRDQYFGPGTRLLVL.

This sequence joins TRBV11-2 and TRBJ2-3; TRBD1 is a possible D gene (5 bases). Between the trimmed V and J ends, which lost 5 bases and 4 bases, there was a span of 10 bases. Germline assignment: CDR1 SGHAT and CDR2 FQNNGV. This CDR3 has 13 amino acids. CDR3 residues: CASSALGADTQYF. The CDR3 DNA is TGTGCCAGCAGCGCGCTAGGGGCAGATACGCAGTATTTT.